A single sample gave rise to the 32 T cell receptor beta chains below, sequenced in a study of T cell responses to AZD1222 COVID-19 vaccine. TCRdb's copy holds only in-frame clones and misses some; the assay was immunoSEQ multiplex PCR. The sample consists of 75,000 to 100,000 clones, around nine tenths of them appearing once. The material sequenced was peripheral blood, taken on day 0 of AZD1222 vaccination. The receptor set was obtained from an adult in good health.

This clone was observed once. The CDR3 nucleotides are TGTGCCAGCAGCTTATCCGGGACAGGGGGAACCGGGGAGCTGTTTTTT. Translated: CASSLSGTGGTGELFF. The chain couples TRBV11-3 to TRBJ2-2, with 11 bases lining up with TRBD1. V was clipped by 2 bases and J by 5 bases; unmatched bases: 4. The CDR3 spans 16 residues. Germline values: CDR1 SGHNT, CDR2 YENEEA.

This chain uses TRBV28 with TRBJ2-7; D is uncertain. Germline values: CDR1 MDHEN, CDR2 SYDVKM. Trimming cost V 4 bases and J 6 bases, with 10 bases left between them. CDR3 length: 12 residues. The CDR3 region has the DNA TGTGCCAGCAGTTCACTGTTTGGCGAGCAGTACTTC. Translation: CASSSLFGEQYF.

The rearrangement uses TRBV3-1 (or the pseudogene TRBV3-2) and TRBJ2-2; possibly TRBD1 for D (6 bases). Looked up from germline, CDR1 is LGHDT and CDR2 is YNNKEL (reference sequence). The CDR3 runs 16 residues. Deletions cut 0 bases from V and 4 bases from J, with 12 bases between. The CDR3 spells CASSQDRTVGTGELFF. The CDR3 region has the DNA TGTGCCAGCAGCCAAGACCGGACAGTTGGCACCGGGGAGCTGTTTTTT.

The chain links TRBV5-6 to TRBJ2-5; D is possibly TRBD1 or TRBD2 (5 bases each). The ends were cut back, 3 bases at V and 4 bases at J, with 13 bases in the middle. Germline V gene sequence: CDR1 SGHDT, CDR2 YYEEEE. The CDR3 runs to 14 residues. CDR3 in DNA: TGTGCCAGCAGCTACGGGGCCGCCGGAGAGACCCAGTACTTC. This sequence encodes CASSYGAAGETQYF.

Written as DNA, the CDR3 is TGCGCCAGCAGCCCGACGGGTAGCGGGGGGTCCGGGGAGACCCAGTACTTC. Translating gives CASSPTGSGGSGETQYF. This rearrangement joins TRBV5-1 to TRBJ2-5, with 10 nucleotides matching TRBD2. Germline CDR1 is SGHRS and CDR2 is YFSETQ. V was pared by 4 bases and J by 5 bases, with 14 bases of the junction left unmatched. This CDR3 contains 17 residues. The complete variable domain, with remaining parts taken from reference TRBV5-1 and TRBJ2-5, reads KAGVTQTPRYLIKTRGQQVTLSCSPISGHRSVSWYQQTPGQGLQFLFEYFSETQRNKGNFPGRFSGRQFSNSRSEMNVSTLELGDSALYLCASSPTGSGGSGETQYFGPGTRLLVL.

V is TRBV19 and J is TRBJ1-1; D perhaps matches TRBD1 (5 bases). V dropped 3 bases and J dropped 5 bases, with 10 bases sitting between them. Germline loops: CDR1 LNHDA, CDR2 SQIVND (reference sequence). The CDR3 has 13 amino acids. DNA of the CDR3: TGTGCCAGTAGTATTCGCGCAGGGACTGAAGCTTTCTTT. Its translation: CASSIRAGTEAFF.

V gene TRBV6-5 combines with J gene TRBJ1-5; unclear D gene. The CDR3 has 14 amino acids. Germline-derived CDR1 and CDR2 are MNHEY and SVGAGI. The germline V and J ends were trimmed by 8 bases and 0 bases, with 11 bases remaining between them. CDR3 coding DNA: TGTGCCAGCGCCTTGATGGGTAGCAATCAGCCCCAGCATTTT. Translated, it gives CASALMGSNQPQHF.

The chain carries TRBV6-2 or TRBV6-3 and TRBJ2-7, with D possibly TRBD1 on 6 matching bases. The V end was cut by 5 bases, the J end by 2 bases, with 16 bases between. Per the germline V gene, CDR1 is MNHEY and CDR2 is SVGEGT. The CDR3 is made up of 15 amino acids. The CDR3 bases are TGTGCCAGCAGTCCCACGGGACAAATAACCTACGAGCAGTACTTC. Protein product: CASSPTGQITYEQYF.

The chain carries TRBV24-1 and TRBJ1-5; D call uncertain. Looked up from germline, CDR1 is KGHDR and CDR2 is SFDVKD. Trimming shortened V by 3 bases and J by 7 bases, and 12 bases separated the two germline ends. The CDR3 loop spans 14 amino acids. The CDR3 coding sequence is TGTGCCACCAGTGATCCTGGGTGGGAACAGCCCCAGCATTTT. This encodes CATSDPGWEQPQHF.

This sequence joins TRBV18 and TRBJ1-1, with TRBD1 identical over 7 bases. This CDR3 is built from 16 residues. Germline CDR1 and CDR2: KGHSH and LQKENI. The V segment lost 4 bases and the J segment 1 base; nucleotides outside the gene matches: 9. CDR3 in amino acids: CASSQGADRTNTEAFF. CDR3 DNA: TGTGCCAGCTCACAGGGGGCTGACAGGACGAACACTGAAGCTTTCTTT.

This chain connects TRBV4-1 to TRBJ1-5, with a weak D call TRBD1 (6 bases). V was trimmed by 3 bases and J by 4 bases, leaving 10 bases between them. CDR1 is MGHRA and CDR2 is YSYEKL in the germline V gene. The length of the CDR3 is 14 residues. The CDR3 DNA reads as TGCGCCAGCAGCCAGAGAACAGGGAATCAGCCCCAGCATTTT. Amino acids: CASSQRTGNQPQHF.

The CDR3 region has the DNA TGTGCCAGCAGCTCCCGGGGACTGTACAATGAGCAGTTCTTC. It encodes CASSSRGLYNEQFF. V and J are TRBV11-3 and TRBJ2-1; D may be TRBD2 (6 bases). V lost 4 bases and J lost 4, with 11 bases in between. This CDR3 spans 14 amino acids. The germline gives CDR1 SGHNT, CDR2 YENEEA.

The rearrangement joins TRBV20-1 to TRBJ2-5; no firm D call. Germline-derived CDR1 and CDR2 are DFQATT and SNEGSKA (reference sequence). The CDR3 is 11 amino acids. The V end was cut by 0 bases, the J end by 6 bases, with 5 bases between. The CDR3 sequence is CSARDGKTQYF. CDR3 bases: TGCAGTGCTAGAGATGGGAAGACCCAGTACTTC.

J is TRBJ2-1 and V is TRBV7-9; D possibly uses TRBD1 or TRBD2 (5 bases each). The V gene lost 1 base and the J gene lost 10 bases, with 5 bases spanning the gap. The CDR3 has 11 residues. The germline V gene has CDR1 SEHNR and CDR2 FQNEAQ (reference sequence). The CDR3 nucleotides read TGTGCCAGCAGCTTAGGGGACGAGCAGTTCTTC. Amino acids: CASSLGDEQFF.

V and J are TRBV3-1 (or the pseudogene TRBV3-2) and TRBJ2-2; D unresolved. Trimming took off 2 bases at V and 2 bases at J, with 3 bases between the two ends. The germline V gene encodes CDR1 LGHDT and CDR2 YNNKEL (reference sequence). This CDR3 contains 13 residues. The CDR3 nucleotides are TGTGCCAGCAGCCAACATAACACCGGGGAGCTGTTTTTT. Protein: CASSQHNTGELFF.

The V gene is TRBV6-6, the J gene TRBJ1-5; 8 positions match TRBD1. Germline V CDR1 and CDR2: MNHNY, SVGAGI (reference sequence). The CDR3 has 16 amino acids. J gave up 4 bases and V 2 bases, and 7 bases lay outside the gene matches. The CDR3 region has the DNA TGTGCCAGCAGTTACCCTACAGGGGGAATGAATCAGCCCCAGCATTTT. Translating it yields CASSYPTGGMNQPQHF.

This clone was found a few times. V gene TRBV7-9 combines with J gene TRBJ1-5; D unclear. Trimming cost V 1 base and J 5 bases, with 6 bases left between them. This CDR3 has 13 amino acids. Germline V gene sequence: CDR1 SEHNR, CDR2 FQNEAQ (reference sequence). CDR3: CASSLGSDQPQHF. Written as DNA, the CDR3 is TGTGCCAGCAGCTTAGGGAGCGATCAGCCCCAGCATTTT.

The count of this clone is one. V usage is TRBV9 and J usage is TRBJ1-1, with D uncertain. This CDR3 has 13 residues. The V gene lost 0 bases and the J gene lost 4 bases, with 7 bases spanning the gap. CDR1 is SGDLS, CDR2 YYNGEE, per germline. As DNA, the CDR3 is TGTGCCAGCAGCGTAGCGGTGAGCACTGAAGCTTTCTTT. It translates to CASSVAVSTEAFF.

The chain combines TRBV5-1 with TRBJ2-1, with D hard to call. Germline values: CDR1 SGHRS, CDR2 YFSETQ. Trimming removed 4 bases at V and 5 bases at J, with 7 bases between. The CDR3 loop spans 12 amino acids. For the CDR3, the DNA is TGCGCCAGCAGCCTATACAACAATGAGCAGTTCTTC. This codes for CASSLYNNEQFF.

The chain is built from TRBV24-1 and TRBJ2-3; TRBD1 agrees at 12 bases. V was clipped by 0 bases and J by 3 bases; unmatched bases: 9. CDR1 is KGHDR and CDR2 is SFDVKD in the germline V gene. The CDR3 contains 19 residues. CDR3 coding DNA: TGTGCCACCAGTGATTTGCCGAAGGGGACAGGGGGCTATACAGATACGCAGTATTTT. It yields the protein CATSDLPKGTGGYTDTQYF.

The chain employs TRBV7-2 and TRBJ2-3, with D unclear. V was pared by 8 bases and J by 6 bases, with 24 bases between. Germline values: CDR1 SGHTA, CDR2 FQGNSA. This CDR3 has 16 amino acids. DNA for the CDR3: TGTGCCAGCTTGTCGAGTCCGATCCGAAGATTGGATACGCAGTATTTT. Translated: CASLSSPIRRLDTQYF.

V usage is TRBV18 and J usage is TRBJ2-7; tentatively, D is TRBD1 (5 bases). The CDR3 spans 15 residues. With 3 bases removed from V and 0 bases from J, the gap between germline ends came to 12 bases. Per the germline V gene, CDR1 is KGHSH and CDR2 is LQKENI. CDR3 sequence (DNA): TGTGCCAGCTCACCGATACAGGACAACTCCTACGAGCAGTACTTC. Translating it yields CASSPIQDNSYEQYF. Looking up the rest from reference TRBV18 and TRBJ2-7 gives the full variable domain: NAGVMQNPRHLVRRRGQEARLRCSPMKGHSHVYWYRQLPEEGLKFMVYLQKENIIDESGMPKERFSAEFPKEGPSILRIQQVVRGDSAAYFCASSPIQDNSYEQYFGPGTRLTVT.

This clone showed up just once. At one boundary the junction diverges from the germline segment, which might be a read error. The chain carries TRBV9 and TRBJ2-5; D remains unclear. Germline CDR1 and CDR2: SGDLS and YYNGEE. This CDR3 comprises 13 residues. The CDR3 DNA follows: TGTGCCAGCAGCGTCCGGACCCAAGAGTCCCAGTACTTC. Translated, it gives CASSVRTQESQYF.

This clone was picked up one time. The chain has TRBV10-3 and TRBJ1-1; 9 bases map to TRBD1. Germline V CDR1 and CDR2: ENHRY, SYGVKD. CDR3 length equals 13 residues. The V segment lost 6 bases and the J segment 7 bases; nucleotides outside the gene matches: 6. The CDR3 bases are TGTGCCATCAGGCCCGGGACAGGGTTTGAAGCTTTCTTT. This gives the protein CAIRPGTGFEAFF.

This rearrangement joins TRBV27 to TRBJ1-5; 9 bases agree with TRBD1. With 3 bases clipped from V and 6 bases from J, the junction kept 9 bases outside the gene matches. Germline V lookup: CDR1 MNHEY, CDR2 SMNVEV (reference sequence). This CDR3 spans 16 amino acids. CDR3 DNA sequence: TGTGCCAGCAGTTTTATACACAGGGGGCTAGTTCAGCCCCAGCATTTT. Protein sequence: CASSFIHRGLVQPQHF.

V usage is TRBV7-8 and J usage is TRBJ1-2, with D tentatively TRBD1 (5 bases). The CDR3 extends over 15 amino acids. Trimming took 3 bases from V and 5 from J, leaving 16 bases between them. Germline-derived CDR1 and CDR2 are SGHVS and FQNEAQ. The CDR3 spells CASSLRNVGGYGYTF. The CDR3 bases are TGTGCCAGCAGCTTGCGCAACGTGGGGGGGTATGGCTACACCTTC. The entire variable domain, with the rest obtained from reference TRBV7-8 and TRBJ1-2, is as follows: GAGVSQSPRYKVAKRGQDVALRCDPISGHVSLFWYQQALGQGPEFLTYFQNEAQLDKSGLPSDRFFAERPEGSVSTLKIQRTQQEDSAVYLCASSLRNVGGYGYTFGSGTRLTVV.

The V call is TRBV11-2, the J call TRBJ1-2; no firm D call. Trimming removed 5 bases from V and 0 bases from J, with 13 bases in between. This CDR3 is built from 15 residues. Germline V gives CDR1 SGHAT, CDR2 FQNNGV. The CDR3: CASSKTVPANYGYTF. The CDR3 DNA follows: TGTGCCAGCAGCAAAACGGTCCCCGCTAACTATGGCTACACCTTC.

CDR3 sequence: CASSPRGGEAPYPGDTQYF. The DNA for the CDR3 is TGTGCCAGCAGCCCCCGCGGGGGGGAGGCCCCCTATCCTGGAGATACGCAGTATTTT. The chain combines TRBV7-9 with TRBJ2-3; 9 bases are a match to TRBD2. CDR1 and CDR2 from the germline V gene are SEHNR and FQNEAQ (reference sequence). Trimming removed 5 bases from V and 5 bases from J; junction bases left unmatched: 20. The CDR3 covers 19 residues.

The genes are TRBV28 and TRBJ1-2; D gene ambiguous. The CDR3 is made up of 11 amino acids. The germline gives CDR1 MDHEN, CDR2 SYDVKM. Trimming took off 7 bases at V and 1 base at J, with 4 bases between the two ends. The DNA of the CDR3 is TGTGCCAGCAAAGTTAACTATGGCTACACCTTC. Translating it yields CASKVNYGYTF.

This chain connects TRBV5-1 to TRBJ1-6, with 7 bases fitting TRBD1. The CDR3 sequence is 15 residues long. J gave up 6 bases and V 0 bases, and 3 bases lay outside the gene matches. Per the germline V gene, CDR1 is SGHRS and CDR2 is YFSETQ. The CDR3 DNA is TGCGCCAGCAGCTTGGGACAGGGTAGTAATTCACCCCTCCACTTT. It translates to CASSLGQGSNSPLHF.

This sequence joins TRBV2 and TRBJ1-5; D is possibly TRBD1 (5 bases). The germline V and J ends were trimmed by 6 bases and 5 bases, with 8 bases remaining between them. CDR1 is SNHLY and CDR2 is FYNNEI in the germline V gene. This CDR3 region has 12 residues. The CDR3 DNA follows: TGTGCCAGCAGGACGGGGGATCAGCCCCAGCATTTT. Translated: CASRTGDQPQHF.

This chain uses TRBV7-9 with TRBJ1-2, with unresolved D. The CDR3 covers 14 residues. Trimming took off 0 bases at V and 7 bases at J, with 12 bases between the two ends. CDR1 SEHNR and CDR2 FQNEAQ come from the germline V gene (reference sequence). As DNA, the CDR3 is TGTGCCAGCAGCTTAGCTGGGCAAAGCAGTGGCTACACCTTC. Translated: CASSLAGQSSGYTF.